One and the same sample provided the 32 T cell receptor beta chains below, sequenced in a study of regulatory T cells in long-lasting Graves disease. The time point was: newly diagnosed GD, antithyroid drugs for less than 3 months. PBMC-derived RNA was used for the TCR library. Assembly of TCR beta libraries relied on iRepertoire HTBI primers together with Arm-PCR of CDR3 regions. TCRdb called the multiplex PCR reads again in MiXCR, with one record for every CDR3 protein. This table has roughly 380,000 distinct CDR3 sequences, less than 20% appearing once. This specimen was peripheral blood mononuclear cells (PBMCs), taken at new diagnosis, from a patient treated with antithyroid drugs. The receptor source for this set is a female donor with Graves disease.

CDR3 sequence: CASGLVVIGGPSSGNTIYF. DNA of the CDR3: TGTGCTAGTGGTTTGGTCGTTATAGGGGGCCCGAGCTCTGGAAACACCATATATTTT. The chain joins TRBV12-5 to TRBJ1-3, with TRBD1 matching 7 bases. CDR1 is LGHNT, CDR2 FRNRAP, per germline. Unmatched junction bases numbered 11, after V lost 0 bases and J lost 0 bases. The CDR3 loop spans 19 amino acids.

The rearrangement joins TRBV4-1 to TRBJ2-1; 9 bases match TRBD2. Germline loops: CDR1 MGHRA, CDR2 YSYEKL. With 0 bases clipped from V and 2 bases from J, the junction kept 14 bases outside the gene matches. The CDR3 runs 20 residues. The DNA of the CDR3 is TGCGCCAGCAGCCAAGATTCTGAGGTAGCGGGGGCCGATACCTACAATGAGCAGTTCTTC. Its protein product is CASSQDSEVAGADTYNEQFF.

This clonotype appeared a few times. Possible read error: a much larger clone is one base away. The missing conserved phenylalanine or tryptophan at the end of this CDR3 makes a read error likely. The genes are TRBV12-3 or TRBV12-4 and TRBJ1-1, with D perhaps matching TRBD1 (5 bases). This CDR3 spans 14 amino acids. The V end lost 7 bases, the J end lost 1 base, and 13 bases lay between the germline ends. CDR3 in DNA: TGTGCCAGCACCATCGGCACAGGGAACACTGAAGCTTTCCTT. It is translated as CASTIGTGNTEAFL.

This clonotype appeared many times. The chain employs TRBV15 and TRBJ1-1, with 8 bases lining up with TRBD1. The CDR3 runs to 14 residues. Germline CDR1 reads LNHNV; CDR2 reads YYDKDF (reference sequence). V dropped 6 bases and J dropped 2; count of bases not matched to a gene: 5. In DNA form, the CDR3 reads TGTGCCACCAGAAGGGGACAGGCTAACACTGAAGCTTTCTTT. Translating it yields CATRRGQANTEAFF. The variable domain in full, completed from reference TRBV15 and TRBJ1-1, reads DAMVIQNPRYQVTQFGKPVTLSCSQTLNHNVMYWYQQKSSQAPKLLFHYYDKDFNNEADTPDNFQSRRPNTSFCFLDIRSPGLGDTAMYLCATRRGQANTEAFFGQGTRLTVV.

This clonotype was counted ten times or more. The chain has TRBV7-2 and TRBJ2-7; 9 positions agree with TRBD1. V lost 4 bases, J lost 6 bases, and 10 bases stayed unmatched. Germline CDR1 and CDR2: SGHTA and FQGNSA. The CDR3 sequence is 15 residues long. CDR3 DNA: TGTGCCAGCAGCTATACTGGGACAGGGTCGGGCGAGCAGTACTTC. Translation: CASSYTGTGSGEQYF.

At least ten counts were recorded for this clonotype. Here the CDR3 reads CASSPTGGNTEAFF. In DNA form, the CDR3 reads TGTGCCAGCAGTCCTACAGGGGGCAACACTGAAGCTTTCTTT. The J gene is TRBJ1-1, the V gene TRBV28; TRBD1 matches at 9 bases. The ends lost 5 bases at V and 2 bases at J; junction bases unmatched: 3. This CDR3 is built from 14 residues. The germline CDR1 and CDR2 sequences are MDHEN and SYDVKM.

The chain has TRBV12-3 or TRBV12-4 and TRBJ1-1; no clear D. CDR3 size: 14 residues. Trimming pared 7 bases from V and 2 bases from J, leaving 14 bases between. CDR3 region: CASNPSGRNTEAFF. For the CDR3, the DNA is TGTGCCAGCAACCCTTCGGGCAGAAACACTGAAGCTTTCTTT.

This clonotype was picked up many times. Germline is not matched at one junction end, which may reflect a read error. The chain combines TRBV12-3 or TRBV12-4 with TRBJ1-1; no clear D gene. This CDR3 comprises 13 residues. The CDR3 protein is CASSLAGDTEAFF. The CDR3 DNA follows: TGTGCCAGCAGCTTAGCCGGGGACACTGAAGCTTTCTTT.

In this sample, this clonotype turned up many times. The genes are TRBV19 and TRBJ2-7, with no clear D. Germline V CDR1 and CDR2: LNHDA, SQIVND (reference sequence). V was shortened by 3 bases and J by 2 bases, with 11 bases between the two germline ends. The CDR3 extends over 14 amino acids. The CDR3 reads CASSIELITYEQYF. The CDR3 bases are TGTGCCAGTAGTATCGAGCTGATTACCTACGAGCAGTACTTC.

The CDR3 nucleotides are TGTGCCACCGCCAGGACAGGGACCACAGATACGCAGTATTTT. The encoded protein is CATARTGTTDTQYF. The genes are TRBV24-1 and TRBJ2-3; 8 positions match TRBD1. Germline CDR1 reads KGHDR; CDR2 reads SFDVKD. V trimming: 9 bases; J trimming: 2 bases; junction bases outside the gene matches: 6. The CDR3 runs to 14 residues.

This clonotype appeared many times. The chain links TRBV7-2 to TRBJ2-2; 14 nucleotides agree with TRBD2. The V and J ends lost 5 bases and 6 bases, in that order; junction bases with no gene match: 2. CDR3 length equals 15 residues. Per germline, CDR1 SGHTA and CDR2 FQGNSA. The CDR3, as DNA: TGTGCCAGCAGCCGACTAGCGGGAGGGCCCGGGGAGCTGTTTTTT. Translation gives CASSRLAGGPGELFF. Variable domain in full (rest from reference TRBV7-2 and TRBJ2-2): GAGVSQSPSNKVTEKGKDVELRCDPISGHTALYWYRQSLGQGLEFLIYFQGNSAPDKSGLPSDRFSAERTGGSVSTLTIQRTQQEDSAVYLCASSRLAGGPGELFFGEGSRLTVL.

As for this clonotype: This likely traces to a read error, being one base from a far larger clone. This rearrangement joins TRBV20-1 to TRBJ2-5; no definite D call. The J call may be incorrect, as the DNA end agrees better with TRBJ2-1. The CDR3 is made up of 13 amino acids. The germline V gene encodes CDR1 DFQATT and CDR2 SNEGSKA (reference sequence). CDR3 coding DNA: TGCAGTGCTATTAACGATCCCGGCAATGAGCAGTTCTTC. It yields the protein CSAINDPGNEQFF.

This clonotype occurred many times. The chain joins TRBV5-1 to TRBJ2-7; a possible D gene is TRBD2 (5 bases). This CDR3 is built from 13 residues. Germline V gives CDR1 SGHRS, CDR2 YFSETQ. V lost 3 bases, J lost 2 bases, and 9 bases lay in between. CDR3 in amino acids: CASSSGLTYEQYF. The DNA for the CDR3 is TGCGCCAGCAGCTCCGGACTTACCTACGAGCAGTACTTC.

This clonotype was counted ten times or more. V and J are TRBV12-5 and TRBJ1-2; a weak D match, TRBD1 (6 bases). CDR3 length: 14 amino acids. The V gene lost 4 bases and the J gene lost 8 bases, with 17 bases spanning the gap. The germline V gene encodes CDR1 LGHNT and CDR2 FRNRAP. CDR3 DNA: TGTGCTAGTGGTTCTGGGACATACGACGTGGGCTACACCTTC. The encoded protein is CASGSGTYDVGYTF. Drawing the rest from reference TRBV12-5 and TRBJ1-2, the complete variable domain is DARVTQTPRHKVTEMGQEVTMRCQPILGHNTVFWYRQTMMQGLELLAYFRNRAPLDDSGMPKDRFSAEMPDATLATLKIQPSEPRDSAVYFCASGSGTYDVGYTFGSGTRLTVV.

Ten or more counts support this clonotype. The chain is built from TRBV7-9 and TRBJ2-5; D gene ambiguous. V was cut by 6 bases and J by 7 bases, with 15 bases left in between. CDR1 is SEHNR and CDR2 is FQNEAQ in the germline V gene (reference sequence). The CDR3 extends over 13 amino acids. The CDR3 DNA reads as TGTGCCAGCAGGGGCGCCGCCACCCGGACCCAGTACTTC. This sequence encodes CASRGAATRTQYF.

This clonotype was counted ten times or more. This rearrangement joins TRBV20-1 to TRBJ2-2; 11 nucleotides match TRBD1. This CDR3 has 15 amino acids. The junction had 6 bases not matched to a gene; V was cut back by 3 bases and J by 6 bases. Looked up from germline, CDR1 is DFQATT and CDR2 is SNEGSKA (reference sequence). DNA for the CDR3: TGCAGTGCTAGCGGCCTGGGACAGGGGGCCGGGGAGCTGTTTTTT. It codes for CSASGLGQGAGELFF.

This clonotype was picked up many times. The chain recombines TRBV29-1 with TRBJ2-3; perhaps TRBD1 as D (6 bases). Germline assignment: CDR1 SQVTM and CDR2 ANQGSEA. The CDR3 has 15 amino acids. The germline V and J ends were trimmed by 5 bases and 4 bases, with 19 bases remaining between them. The CDR3 DNA follows: TGCAGCGTTTTAAGGGACAAGGTTTCTCCAGATACGCAGTATTTT. This translates into CSVLRDKVSPDTQYF.

The chain is built from TRBV6-1 and TRBJ2-1; tentatively, D is TRBD1 (7 bases). Trimming left V 6 bases short and J 4 bases short, with 19 bases between. CDR3 length: 16 residues. Germline assignment: CDR1 MNHNS and CDR2 SASEGT. CDR3 sequence reads: CASSGGAAGGYNEQFF. The CDR3 nucleotides are TGTGCCAGCAGCGGAGGGGCGGCAGGGGGGTACAATGAGCAGTTCTTC.

The table lists this clonotype with many counts. The chain employs TRBV4-1 and TRBJ2-5; D unclear. V was cut by 2 bases and J by 5 bases, with 9 bases left in between. Germline CDR1 and CDR2: MGHRA and YSYEKL. The CDR3 is 13 residues long. DNA of the CDR3: TGCGCCAGCAGCCAACTAAGTGGCGAGACCCAGTACTTC. This gives the protein CASSQLSGETQYF.

The V and J genes are TRBV6-1 and TRBJ2-5, with 7 bases matching TRBD2. The germline V gene has CDR1 MNHNS and CDR2 SASEGT. The CDR3 spans 14 residues. The ends lost 3 bases at V and 5 bases at J; junction bases unmatched: 6. DNA for the CDR3: TGTGCCAGCAGTGAGGGGGGGGGACGGGAGACCCAGTACTTC. Translating it yields CASSEGGGRETQYF.

This clonotype was detected many times. This chain connects TRBV2 to TRBJ1-5, with a possible D match to TRBD1 (5 bases). V dropped 2 bases and J dropped 4 bases, with 6 bases sitting between them. There are 13 residues in the CDR3. Germline V lookup: CDR1 SNHLY, CDR2 FYNNEI. The CDR3 coding sequence is TGTGCCAGCAGTGAAAGGGGAAATCAGCCCCAGCATTTT. It yields the protein CASSERGNQPQHF.

In its sample, this clonotype was seen a few times. The chain links TRBV19 to TRBJ1-1, with D perhaps TRBD1 (5 bases). Germline assignment: CDR1 LNHDA and CDR2 SQIVND (reference sequence). The CDR3 is 13 residues long. V dropped 7 bases and J dropped 0 bases, with 9 bases sitting between them. The CDR3 reads CASTRGLNTEAFF. The CDR3 bases are TGTGCCAGTACGCGGGGCCTGAACACTGAAGCTTTCTTT.

Note on this clonotype: A much more abundant neighbour one base away suggests this may be a read error. The chain links TRBV10-3 to TRBJ1-2, with D perhaps matching TRBD1 (6 bases). The ends were cut back, 5 bases at V and 3 bases at J, with 16 bases in the middle. The CDR3 sequence is 15 residues long. CDR1 and CDR2 from the germline V gene are ENHRY and SYGVKD. The CDR3 region is CAISPGGGAHYGYTF. The CDR3 bases are TGTGCCATCAGTCCTGGGGGGGGGGCGCACTATGGCTACACCTTC.

This clonotype came up many times. The chain uses TRBV2 and TRBJ2-3; 8 bases fit TRBD1. V lost 10 bases to trimming and J lost 2 bases; unmatched junction nucleotides: 5. The V gene's germline CDR1 is SNHLY and CDR2 FYNNEI. This CDR3 is 13 amino acids long. The DNA for the CDR3 is TGTGCCACCGGACAGGGAATCACAGATACGCAGTATTTT. This translates into CATGQGITDTQYF.

Remarks on this clonotype: A clone one base away is much larger, so this may be a read error. V usage is TRBV3-1 and J usage is TRBJ1-2; D uncertain. V was cut by 5 bases and J by 6 bases, with 19 bases left in between. The CDR3 is 15 amino acids. Germline lookup yields CDR1 LGHDT and CDR2 YNNKEL (reference sequence). The CDR3 bases are TGTGCCAGCAGCAATCAGGCGCCGGGTCGAGATGGCTACACCTTC. Translation: CASSNQAPGRDGYTF.

This clonotype was observed at least ten times. A read error may be the cause here, since a much bigger clone is one base away. V is TRBV5-5 and J is TRBJ2-1, with 7 bases aligning to TRBD1. The CDR3 is 17 amino acids. Germline V CDR1 and CDR2: SGHKS, YYEKEE (reference sequence). In DNA, the CDR3 is TGTGCCAGCAGCCAGGACAGGATAAAGACGTGGGACAATGAGCAGTCCTTC. This sequence encodes CASSQDRIKTWDNEQSF.

This clonotype was counted ten times or more. CDR3 sequence reads: CASSLISSGLYTGELFF. The CDR3 nucleotides read TGTGCCAGCAGTTTAATCTCTAGCGGGCTTTACACCGGGGAGCTGTTTTTT. The gene calls are TRBV12-3 or TRBV12-4 and TRBJ2-2; 8 bases align to TRBD2. The CDR3 runs 17 residues. V gave up 2 bases and J gave up 3 bases; unmatched junction bases: 8.

This clonotype has a count of ten or more. The genes are TRBV7-9 and TRBJ2-1; 7 bases are shared with TRBD2. Germline CDR1 and CDR2: SEHNR and FQNEAQ (reference sequence). The V and J ends lost 7 bases and 8 bases, in that order; junction bases with no gene match: 8. CDR3 size: 13 residues. The CDR3: CASNGGKSYEQFF. In DNA form, the CDR3 reads TGTGCCAGCAACGGGGGGAAGTCCTATGAGCAGTTCTTC.

This clonotype was seen more than once but under ten times. The chain links TRBV5-1 to TRBJ2-2, with 7 bases aligning to TRBD1. V shed 0 bases and J 4 bases; nucleotides not matched to a gene: 6. The CDR3 extends over 16 amino acids. Looked up from germline, CDR1 is SGHRS and CDR2 is YFSETQ. CDR3 in DNA: TGCGCCAGCAGCTTGGCTCAGTACAGGGGCACCGGGGAGCTGTTTTTT. The encoded protein is CASSLAQYRGTGELFF. Drawing the rest from reference TRBV5-1 and TRBJ2-2, the complete variable domain is KAGVTQTPRYLIKTRGQQVTLSCSPISGHRSVSWYQQTPGQGLQFLFEYFSETQRNKGNFPGRFSGRQFSNSRSEMNVSTLELGDSALYLCASSLAQYRGTGELFFGEGSRLTVL.

This clonotype was counted at least ten times. The chain links TRBV11-2 to TRBJ2-7, with a tentative D call TRBD1 (5 bases). Germline assignment: CDR1 SGHAT and CDR2 FQNNGV. Between the trimmed V and J ends, which lost 6 bases and 10 bases, there was a span of 16 bases. The CDR3 covers 12 residues. CDR3 sequence reads: CASSRARAVQYF. The CDR3 nucleotides are TGTGCCAGCAGTAGGGCCAGGGCGGTCCAGTACTTC.

This clonotype has ten or more counts. The chain has TRBV7-9 and TRBJ2-2, with 8 bases lining up with TRBD2. Germline lookup yields CDR1 SEHNR and CDR2 FQNEAQ (reference sequence). V shed 4 bases, J shed 1 base, and the junction held 8 bases outside the gene matches. There are 17 residues in the CDR3. The DNA for the CDR3 is TGTGCCAGCAGCTATTCCCTTAGCGGGGTGAACACCGGGGAGCTGTTTTTT. This gives the protein CASSYSLSGVNTGELFF.

This clonotype was counted many times. This rearrangement joins TRBV12-3 or TRBV12-4 to TRBJ1-6; 7 bases are shared with TRBD1. The CDR3 contains 14 residues. V dropped 6 bases and J dropped 7; count of bases not matched to a gene: 6. The CDR3 here is CASSPAGGNSPLHF. CDR3 coding DNA: TGTGCCAGCAGCCCAGCAGGGGGGAATTCACCCCTCCACTTT.